This entry lists 9 T cell receptor beta chains sequenced from one sample in a study of response to subunit inactivated influenza vaccine. TCRdb reprocessed the RT-PCR reads via MiXCR and lists one record per CDR3 protein. The sample lists more than 200,000 distinct CDR3 sequences; over 9% were seen once. The sample in question was non-naive T cells sorted from PBMCs, obtained about 14 days before vaccination. The receptor set was obtained from a middle-aged man who received an inactivated influenza vaccine.

J is TRBJ2-1 and V is TRBV7-2; TRBD2 agrees at 10 bases. With V trimmed by 5 bases and J by 9 bases, 7 bases remained unmatched. This CDR3 contains 14 residues. Germline-derived CDR1 and CDR2 are SGHTA and FQGNSA. The CDR3 region has the DNA TGTGCCAGCAGCACGGGACTAGCGTTTGGTGAGCAGTTCTTC. Its translation: CASSTGLAFGEQFF.

This clonotype was counted between two and nine times. The chain employs TRBV18 and TRBJ1-2; 9 bases match TRBD1. This CDR3 is 13 amino acids long. The V and J ends lost 6 bases and 8 bases, in that order; junction bases with no gene match: 7. The germline CDR1 and CDR2 sequences are KGHSH and LQKENI. The CDR3 region has the DNA TGTGCCAGCTCGCCGGGACAGGGAAGAGGCTACACCTTC. Translating gives CASSPGQGRGYTF.

This rearrangement joins TRBV27 to TRBJ2-7; TRBD1 aligns across 7 bases. This CDR3 is 15 amino acids long. Germline trimming cut 5 bases from V and 5 bases from J; bases unmatched to any gene: 12. Germline assignment: CDR1 MNHEY and CDR2 SMNVEV (reference sequence). The chain's CDR3 is CASSHPKTGSDEQYF. The CDR3 DNA sequence: TGTGCCAGCAGTCACCCTAAGACAGGGTCGGACGAGCAGTACTTC.

This clonotype was found many times. J is TRBJ2-1 and V is TRBV7-8, with D perhaps TRBD1 (7 bases). Deletions cut 5 bases from V and 0 bases from J, with 20 bases between. The germline V gene has CDR1 SGHVS and CDR2 FQNEAQ. The CDR3 sequence is 18 residues long. CDR3 sequence: CASSAGGLAEFSYNEQFF. DNA of the CDR3: TGTGCCAGCAGCGCAGGGGGTTTAGCGGAGTTCTCCTACAATGAGCAGTTCTTC.

There are many counts of this clonotype. V usage is TRBV12-3 or TRBV12-4 and J usage is TRBJ2-1; 11 bases are a match to TRBD2. The CDR3 contains 16 residues. V trimming: 5 bases; J trimming: 8 bases; junction bases outside the gene matches: 11. CDR3: CASSAPTSGGEDEQFF. DNA for the CDR3: TGTGCCAGCAGTGCCCCCACTAGCGGGGGTGAAGATGAGCAGTTCTTC.

The rearrangement links TRBV6-1 to TRBJ2-3; 7 positions agree with TRBD2. J lost 2 bases, V lost 7 bases, and 6 bases had no gene match. CDR3 length: 14 amino acids. CDR1 is MNHNS, CDR2 SASEGT, per germline. CDR3 amino acids: CASTAGLTTDTQYF. CDR3 nucleotides: TGTGCCAGCACAGCGGGACTCACCACAGATACGCAGTATTTT.

The rearrangement joins TRBV28 to TRBJ2-7; the D gene could be TRBD1 or TRBD2 (5 bases each). Trimming removed 2 bases at V and 2 bases at J, with 10 bases between. Per the germline V gene, CDR1 is MDHEN and CDR2 is SYDVKM. This CDR3 has 14 amino acids. The CDR3 DNA reads as TGTGCCAGCAGTTTAGGGACCGACCCCTACGAGCAGTACTTC. Translating it yields CASSLGTDPYEQYF.

This clonotype was recorded a few times. This chain links TRBV18 with TRBJ1-5; D gene ambiguous. There are 13 residues in the CDR3. Germline V gene lookup returns CDR1 KGHSH and CDR2 LQKENI. V dropped 5 bases and J dropped 5 bases, with 10 bases sitting between them. CDR3 nucleotides: TGTGCCAGCTCAAGAAAAGTCGATCAGCCCCAGCATTTT. This codes for CASSRKVDQPQHF.

This clonotype was seen a few times. The chain has TRBV6-2 or TRBV6-3 and TRBJ1-5; 7 bases fit TRBD1. Germline trimming cut 5 bases from V and 6 bases from J; bases unmatched to any gene: 16. The germline V gene has CDR1 MNHEY and CDR2 SVGEGT. This CDR3 spans 17 amino acids. DNA for the CDR3: TGTGCCAGCAGTCGTCGATGGGACAGCCTTACGCGTCAGCCCCAGCATTTT. It encodes CASSRRWDSLTRQPQHF.